The sequence of this T cell receptor (beta chain) was determined in a study of metastatic and nonmetastatic thyroid tumors. Study background: Both malignant and benign thyroid patients supplied peripheral blood and tumor or nodule tissue samples, across which the repertoires of these patients were then compared.

In the authors' workflow: The authors used CDR3 differences across clinicopathological groups to build a distant-metastasis classifier for papillary thyroid cancer. TCRdb re-processed the PCR reads through MiXCR. TCRdb, rather than the study authors, made the V and J calls. The sample consists of tens of thousands of clones, roughly 20% of them appearing once. There are a few counts of this clone. Its antigen is still unknown. Just one base apart from a much larger clone, this may be a read error. Germline CDR1 MNHEY, CDR2 SMNVEV (reference sequence). The CDR3 is made up of 12 amino acids. V lost 7 bases to trimming and J lost 4 bases, with 10 bases between them. Treatment of any kind had been given to no patient before thyroid surgery. Study results and limitations: In both blood and tumor samples, TCR beta diversity was reported significantly higher for malignant than benign nodules.

This chain joins TRBV27 and TRBJ1-2, with no clear D. Sample: blood. The source of this sequence is a female donor with papillary thyroid cancer or a benign thyroid nodule (not recorded which). Some clones in this sample may be carry-over from other donors' samples. The CDR3 sequence: CASMWGSYGYTF. Here the CDR3 DNA reads TGTGCCAGCATGTGGGGATCCTATGGCTACACCTTC.